These 11 T cell receptor beta chains were all obtained from the same sample, sequenced in a study of cytomegalovirus exposure and HLA in healthy donors. It was with 60 Vbeta and 13 Jbeta primers that the PCR ran. Using immunoSEQ multiplex PCR, the repertoire was profiled, and TCRdb retains in-frame clones only, with some absent. Recorded for this sample: tens of thousands of clones. What was sequenced was PBMCs. Receptors were obtained from a boy under 18 in good health and CMV-seronegative.

V usage is TRBV6-4 and J usage is TRBJ2-7, with 9 bases fitting TRBD1. Germline assignment: CDR1 MRHNA and CDR2 SNTAGT. This CDR3 is built from 15 residues. Trimming removed 8 bases from V and 3 bases from J; junction bases left unmatched: 11. The CDR3 DNA sequence: TGTGCCAGCGCCCGGAGGGGACAGGGAGACTACGAGCAGTACTTC. The encoded protein is CASARRGQGDYEQYF.

The chain carries TRBV4-2 and TRBJ2-1, with D perhaps TRBD1 (6 bases). Per the germline V gene, CDR1 is LGHNA and CDR2 is YNFKEQ. The V end lost 2 bases, the J end lost 5 bases, and 22 bases lay between the germline ends. The CDR3 covers 18 residues. Here the CDR3 DNA reads TGTGCCAGCAGCCAACCAGTATCAGGGGCATTTCCCAACAATGAGCAGTTCTTC. Its translation is CASSQPVSGAFPNNEQFF.

The gene calls are TRBV19 and TRBJ1-1; TRBD1 matches 8 bases. Per the germline V gene, CDR1 is LNHDA and CDR2 is SQIVND (reference sequence). Trimming cost V 5 bases and J 5 bases; bases outside gene matches: 7. The CDR3 spans 14 residues. CDR3 DNA: TGTGCCAGTAGTCCCAGGGGGCAATCGACTGAAGCTTTCTTT. This translates into CASSPRGQSTEAFF. Full variable domain (missing parts from reference TRBV19 and TRBJ1-1): DGGITQSPKYLFRKEGQNVTLSCEQNLNHDAMYWYRQDPGQGLRLIYYSQIVNDFQKGDIAEGYSVSREKKESFPLTVTSAQKNPTAFYLCASSPRGQSTEAFFGQGTRLTVV.

The chain is built from TRBV4-1 and TRBJ2-7; maybe TRBD1 (7 bases). This CDR3 spans 15 amino acids. V lost 2 bases to trimming and J lost 3 bases, with 14 bases between them. Germline V gives CDR1 MGHRA, CDR2 YSYEKL. CDR3 sequence: CASSQRETGLYEQYF. CDR3 bases: TGCGCCAGCAGCCAACGGGAGACAGGGCTCTACGAGCAGTACTTC.

The rearrangement links TRBV7-3 to TRBJ1-2; TRBD1 matches 7 bases. V gave up 6 bases and J gave up 6 bases; unmatched junction bases: 10. This CDR3 has 14 residues. Germline CDR1 and CDR2: SGHTA and FQGTGA. CDR3 amino acids: CASRPDSQGDGYTF. As DNA, the CDR3 is TGTGCCAGCAGGCCTGACAGTCAGGGGGATGGCTACACCTTC.

The J gene is TRBJ1-6, the V gene TRBV19; 9 bases are a match to TRBD1. The CDR3 runs to 19 residues. Germline V gene sequence: CDR1 LNHDA, CDR2 SQIVND (reference sequence). V dropped 6 bases and J dropped 1; count of bases not matched to a gene: 13. Here the CDR3 reads CASRGTLTGGWSYNSPLHF. DNA for the CDR3: TGTGCCAGTAGAGGGACCCTCACAGGGGGCTGGTCCTATAATTCACCCCTCCACTTT.

This rearrangement joins TRBV6-5 to TRBJ1-2; D gene uncertain. V lost 0 bases to trimming and J lost 6 bases, with 8 bases between them. This CDR3 region has 13 residues. Germline V gene data show CDR1 as MNHEY and CDR2 as SVGAGI. The CDR3: CASSYSTRNGYTF. The CDR3 DNA reads TGTGCCAGCAGTTACTCGACAAGAAATGGCTACACCTTC.

This chain uses TRBV5-4 with TRBJ1-4; maybe TRBD1 (5 bases). V lost 1 base and J 3 bases, leaving 7 bases between the germline ends. CDR1 is SGHNT, CDR2 YYREEE, per germline (reference sequence). CDR3 size: 14 residues. The CDR3 sequence: CASSLQGSNEKLFF. Written as DNA, the CDR3 is TGTGCCAGCAGCTTGCAGGGATCTAATGAAAAACTGTTTTTT.

The chain couples TRBV5-6 to TRBJ1-2; weak D call: TRBD1 (6 bases). V dropped 4 bases and J dropped 3 bases, with 16 bases sitting between them. CDR3 length equals 15 residues. Germline V gene lookup returns CDR1 SGHDT and CDR2 YYEEEE. Here the CDR3 reads CASSPRRQAHYGYTF. The CDR3 nucleotides are TGTGCCAGCAGCCCACGCCGACAGGCCCACTATGGCTACACCTTC.

The gene calls are TRBV5-1 and TRBJ1-4, with D unclear. The germline V gene has CDR1 SGHRS and CDR2 YFSETQ. V gave up 4 bases and J gave up 3 bases, with 16 bases separating them. This CDR3 is 16 amino acids long. The DNA for the CDR3 is TGCGCCAGCAGCCCGGGTACCGCCGGGTCTAATGAAAAACTGTTTTTT. It encodes CASSPGTAGSNEKLFF.

The CDR3 region is CASSHGSYEQYF. The CDR3 DNA reads as TGCGCCAGCAGCCACGGGTCCTACGAGCAGTACTTC. The gene calls are TRBV4-3 and TRBJ2-7; D unresolved. The V end was cut by 3 bases, the J end by 1 base, with 4 bases between. The CDR3 is made up of 12 amino acids. Germline assignment: CDR1 LGHNA and CDR2 YSLEER.